These T cell receptor beta chains were read from a single sample in a study of blood T cell repertoires in COVID-19. Sequencing was performed with immunoSEQ multiplex PCR; in TCRdb, only in-frame clones are kept and a portion is missing. The sample has 400,000 to 450,000 clones, approximately 88% seen once. Material for sequencing was peripheral blood. The receptors come from a woman aged 45 to 65 with COVID-19, enrolled during active disease. Each CDR3 is given with its conserved first and last residue. The order of the fields is V gene, CDR3 protein.

TRBV19 CASSPYYPPQQGLGGYTF
TRBV5-4 CASSLDGATDTQYF
TRBV21-1 CATFGEGLNYGYTF
TRBV7-9 CASSLPGQVGYGYTF
TRBV3-1/TRBV3-2 CASSPTSGESYNEQFF
TRBV5-6 CASSLGRNGYTF
TRBV30 CAARDNTDTQYF
TRBV6-5 CASSYSGVGAGNTIYF
TRBV6-5 CASMRTAPSYEQYF
TRBV6-6 CASQPGQVGTGELFF
TRBV5-1 CASTRGGTYNEQFF
TRBV6-5 CASSSQGVRGWREQFF
TRBV5-8 CASSLDPRSYNEQFF
TRBV29-1 CSVDYGTGGKNEQYF
TRBV11-3 CASSFFVYTEAFF
TRBV2 CASSIARTAYGYTF
TRBV18 CASSPLSGGADTQYF
TRBV6-6 CASSYELPPYEQYF
TRBV19 CASMAGTALAKNIQYF
TRBV7-9 CASSLAGLEQFF
TRBV12-3/TRBV12-4 CASSPGNTEAFF
TRBV5-1 CASSLEGLSTGELFF
TRBV11-1 CASSAGTGGFYEQYF
TRBV6-6 CASSYSNDRGAFF
TRBV4-1 CASSQEPQGAREQYF
TRBV2 CASSGKGILVGHGYTF